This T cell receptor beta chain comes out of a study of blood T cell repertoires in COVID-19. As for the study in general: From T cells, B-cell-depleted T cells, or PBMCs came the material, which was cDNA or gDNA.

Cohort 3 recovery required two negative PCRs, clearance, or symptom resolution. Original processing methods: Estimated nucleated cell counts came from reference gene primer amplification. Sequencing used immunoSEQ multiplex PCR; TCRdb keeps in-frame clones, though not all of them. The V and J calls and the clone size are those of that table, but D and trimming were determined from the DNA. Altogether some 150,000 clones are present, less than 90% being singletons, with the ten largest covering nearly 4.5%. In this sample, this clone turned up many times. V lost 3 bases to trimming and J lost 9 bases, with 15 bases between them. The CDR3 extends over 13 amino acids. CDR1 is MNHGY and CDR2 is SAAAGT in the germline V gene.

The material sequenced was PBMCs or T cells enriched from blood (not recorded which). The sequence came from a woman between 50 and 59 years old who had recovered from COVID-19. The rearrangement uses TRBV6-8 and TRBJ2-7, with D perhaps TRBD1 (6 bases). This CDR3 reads CASSYAPTGGQYV. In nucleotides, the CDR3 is TGTGCCAGCAGTTATGCGCCGACAGGCGGGCAGTACGTC.